Listed below are T cell receptor beta chains from one sample, sequenced in a study of control samples from healthy donors and cancer patients. Sequencing was performed with immunoSEQ multiplex PCR; in TCRdb, only in-frame clones are kept and a portion is missing. The sample includes 350,000 to 450,000 clones, 80% to 95% of them seen just once. The sequencing input was PBMCs. Every receptor here comes from a man aged 40-49 years with head and neck cancer. Each CDR3 is given with its conserved first and last residue. Each record gives: J gene, clone size, V gene, D gene, CDR3 DNA, CDR3 protein. The D gene is left open where the match is weak. Clone size appears in some rows only: once, few, many, or a class for an expanded clone.

J gene: TRBJ2-7; clone size: NA; V gene: TRBV30; D gene: TRBD2; CDR3 DNA: TGTGCCTGGAATAAGGGGACTAGCGGGGGCTACGAGCAGTACTTC; CDR3 protein: CAWNKGTSGGYEQYF
J gene: TRBJ2-7; clone size: NA; V gene: TRBV15; D gene: NA; CDR3 DNA: TGTGCCACCAGCAGAGATCCAGGAGGGCCCTACGAGCAGTACTTC; CDR3 protein: CATSRDPGGPYEQYF
J gene: TRBJ1-6; clone size: NA; V gene: TRBV6-1; D gene: NA; CDR3 DNA: TGTGCCAGCAGTGAAGGGGGGACGCTCCGGAGTTCACCCCTCCACTTT; CDR3 protein: CASSEGGTLRSSPLHF
J gene: TRBJ2-3; clone size: once; V gene: TRBV20-1; D gene: NA; CDR3 DNA: TGCAGTGCTAGTCCCGAGACAGATACGCAGTATTTT; CDR3 protein: CSASPETDTQYF
J gene: TRBJ1-1; clone size: NA; V gene: TRBV7-9; D gene: NA; CDR3 DNA: TGTGCCAGCAGCTTAGAGGCTCCCTCGACTGAAGCTTTCTTT; CDR3 protein: CASSLEAPSTEAFF
J gene: TRBJ2-7; clone size: NA; V gene: TRBV6-5; D gene: NA; CDR3 DNA: TGTGCCAGCAGCTCGGAGATCTTCTCCTACGAGCAGTACTTC; CDR3 protein: CASSSEIFSYEQYF
J gene: TRBJ1-1; clone size: few; V gene: TRBV6-5; D gene: NA; CDR3 DNA: TGTGCCAGCAGTTACTCCAAAGTAGCTGAAGCTTTCTTT; CDR3 protein: CASSYSKVAEAFF
J gene: TRBJ1-1; clone size: NA; V gene: TRBV28; D gene: NA; CDR3 DNA: TGTGCCTGCAGACCGGGGTTAAACACTGAAGCTTTCTTT; CDR3 protein: CACRPGLNTEAFF
J gene: TRBJ1-1; clone size: NA; V gene: TRBV2; D gene: NA; CDR3 DNA: TGTGCCAGCAGTGAGGGCGGTATCATGAACACTGAAGCTTTCTTT; CDR3 protein: CASSEGGIMNTEAFF
J gene: TRBJ1-6; clone size: NA; V gene: TRBV30; D gene: NA; CDR3 DNA: TGTGCCTGGAGTGGAACGGTGCGAGGTTCACCCCTCCACTTT; CDR3 protein: CAWSGTVRGSPLHF
J gene: TRBJ1-1; clone size: NA; V gene: TRBV28; D gene: NA; CDR3 DNA: TGTGCCAGCAGTTTCCCCAACACTGAAGCTTTCTTT; CDR3 protein: CASSFPNTEAFF
J gene: TRBJ2-7; clone size: NA; V gene: TRBV5-4; D gene: NA; CDR3 DNA: TGTGCCAGCAGCTTGTTGCAGGGTAGGGAGCAGTACTTC; CDR3 protein: CASSLLQGREQYF
J gene: TRBJ2-7; clone size: NA; V gene: TRBV30; D gene: TRBD2; CDR3 DNA: TGTGCCTGGAGAGGTAGCGGGAGTTCCTACGAGCAGTACTTC; CDR3 protein: CAWRGSGSSYEQYF
J gene: TRBJ2-2; clone size: NA; V gene: TRBV12-5; D gene: NA; CDR3 DNA: TGTGCTAGTGGGACCGGCAGGATGGGGACCGGGGAGCTGTTTTTT; CDR3 protein: CASGTGRMGTGELFF
J gene: TRBJ2-7; clone size: NA; V gene: TRBV13; D gene: TRBD2; CDR3 DNA: TGTGCCAGCAGCAAACGGACTAGCGACTCCTACGAGCAGTACTTC; CDR3 protein: CASSKRTSDSYEQYF
J gene: TRBJ2-2; clone size: NA; V gene: TRBV13; D gene: NA; CDR3 DNA: TGTGCCAGCAGGCCCCCAGGAAGCGCCGGGGAGCTGTTTTTT; CDR3 protein: CASRPPGSAGELFF